These 9 T cell receptor beta chains were all obtained from the same sample, sequenced in a study of blood T cell repertoires in COVID-19. Using immunoSEQ multiplex PCR, the repertoire was profiled, and TCRdb retains in-frame clones only, with some absent. Of nearly 350,000 clones detected, roughly 90% appear once; the ten largest clones hold approximately 1%. The sample comprised PBMCs or T cells enriched from blood (not recorded which). The receptors stem from a woman aged 25-40 years who had recovered from COVID-19.

The chain links TRBV10-3 to TRBJ2-2; D is possibly TRBD1 (6 bases). V lost 2 bases to trimming and J lost 1 base, with 11 bases between them. CDR3 length: 16 amino acids. CDR1 ENHRY and CDR2 SYGVKD come from the germline V gene. CDR3 sequence: CAISELWTVNTGELFF. CDR3 nucleotide sequence: TGTGCCATCAGTGAGCTCTGGACAGTGAACACCGGGGAGCTGTTTTTT.

The J gene is TRBJ2-2, the V gene TRBV25-1; TRBD1 might be the D (6 bases). Looked up from germline, CDR1 is MGHDK and CDR2 is SYGVNS. The CDR3 loop spans 13 amino acids. Trimming shortened V by 4 bases and J by 7 bases, and 10 bases separated the two germline ends. CDR3 sequence: CASSVTGNGELFF. Here the CDR3 DNA reads TGTGCCAGCAGTGTCACAGGGAACGGGGAGCTGTTTTTT. The variable domain in full, completed from reference TRBV25-1 and TRBJ2-2, reads EADIYQTPRYLVIGTGKKITLECSQTMGHDKMYWYQQDPGMELHLIHYSYGVNSTEKGDLSSESTVSRIRTEHFPLTLESARPSHTSQYLCASSVTGNGELFFGEGSRLTVL.

In this sample, this clone turned up once. This chain connects TRBV7-9 to TRBJ2-7, with 10 bases identical to TRBD2. The CDR3 has 16 residues. Germline assignment: CDR1 SEHNR and CDR2 FQNEAQ (reference sequence). The V gene end was trimmed by 2 bases and the J gene end by 5 bases; junction bases not matched to a gene: 9. CDR3 sequence: CASSLPSGGVINEQYF. The CDR3 DNA reads TGTGCCAGCAGCTTACCCAGCGGGGGGGTAATAAACGAGCAGTACTTC.

This chain joins TRBV29-1 and TRBJ2-2; 8 bases line up with TRBD1. Germline CDR1 SQVTM, CDR2 ANQGSEA. The V segment lost 2 bases and the J segment 3 bases; nucleotides outside the gene matches: 11. The CDR3 length is 17 residues. This CDR3 is CSVEKLGQGLYTGELFF. The DNA for the CDR3 is TGCAGCGTTGAAAAGCTCGGACAGGGCCTTTACACCGGGGAGCTGTTTTTT.

This chain connects TRBV6-1 to TRBJ1-5; tentative D call: TRBD1 (6 bases). Deletions cut 0 bases from V and 6 bases from J, with 12 bases between. From germline, CDR1 is MNHNS and CDR2 SASEGT. The CDR3 has 15 amino acids. The CDR3 DNA follows: TGTGCCAGCAGTGAAGCGGGGGGGCACTTTCAGCCCCAGCATTTT. Encoded protein: CASSEAGGHFQPQHF.

The chain combines TRBV4-3 with TRBJ2-3; the D is unclear. Germline CDR1 LGHNA, CDR2 YSLEER. The CDR3 is 15 amino acids. The ends were cut back, 0 bases at V and 2 bases at J, with 9 bases in the middle. CDR3 nucleotides: TGCGCCAGCAGCCAAGATGGCACAATCACAGATACGCAGTATTTT. This gives the protein CASSQDGTITDTQYF.

This clone showed up just a few times. This chain links TRBV9 with TRBJ2-5, with TRBD2 identical over 12 bases. Germline values: CDR1 SGDLS, CDR2 YYNGEE. The length of the CDR3 is 18 residues. Losses at the gene ends were 1 base for V and 1 base for J; bases not matched to a gene: 8. CDR3 protein: CASSVNPSGGGGQETQYF. The DNA of the CDR3 is TGTGCCAGCAGCGTAAACCCTAGCGGGGGGGGAGGCCAAGAGACCCAGTACTTC. Filled out from reference TRBV9 and TRBJ2-5, the complete variable domain reads DSGVTQTPKHLITATGQRVTLRCSPRSGDLSVYWYQQSLDQGLQFLIQYYNGEERAKGNILERFSAQQFPDLHSELNLSSLELGDSALYFCASSVNPSGGGGQETQYFGPGTRLLVL.

This clone was recorded a few times. The V call is TRBV27, the J call TRBJ1-5; D is unresolved. This CDR3 has 14 amino acids. The germline gives CDR1 MNHEY, CDR2 SMNVEV (reference sequence). V lost 5 bases to trimming and J lost 4 bases, with 12 bases between them. The CDR3 is CASSPSRGNQPQHF. The CDR3 nucleotides are TGTGCCAGCAGTCCCTCTCGAGGAAATCAGCCCCAGCATTTT.

The rearrangement uses TRBV27 and TRBJ1-3, with D perhaps matching TRBD1 (6 bases). Trimming cost V 6 bases and J 3 bases, with 9 bases left between them. The CDR3 sequence is 13 residues long. Germline V gene lookup returns CDR1 MNHEY and CDR2 SMNVEV (reference sequence). The CDR3, as DNA: TGTGCCAGCAGGGGGGCGGGTGGAAACACCATATATTTT. As protein: CASRGAGGNTIYF.